Presented here are 13 T cell receptor beta chains from one specimen sequenced in a study of T cell repertoires in cytomegalovirus infection (dated by TCRdb to about 2019). TCRdb lists the instrument as Illumina HiSeq 1500. In TCRdb, the public reads were trimmed at Q25 with fastp and aligned with MiXCR, with productive beta chains retained. Every entry covers one CDR3 protein and lists the most common genes and DNA from its rows. The sample yields around 530,000 distinct CDR3 sequences; 15% to 20% were counted once. The ten top clones hold roughly a quarter of the sample. The sample consisted of CD8+ T cells from PBMCs. These TCRs come from a human donor in good health (CMV status not recorded). Some clones in this sample may be carry-over from other donors' samples.

This clonotype has ten or more counts. The chain carries TRBV12-5 and TRBJ1-5, with 9 bases lining up with TRBD1. The V gene end was trimmed by 0 bases and the J gene end by 6 bases; junction bases not matched to a gene: 15. The CDR3 spans 19 residues. Germline CDR1 LGHNT, CDR2 FRNRAP. This CDR3 is CASGLVILEEQGAGQPQHF. CDR3 coding DNA: TGTGCTAGTGGTTTGGTAATTCTCGAGGAACAGGGGGCCGGTCAGCCCCAGCATTTT.

In this sample, this clonotype turned up once. The gene calls are TRBV9 and TRBJ2-3; 7 bases agree with TRBD2. V trimming: 3 bases; J trimming: 7 bases; junction bases outside the gene matches: 5. The CDR3 extends over 13 amino acids. Germline CDR1 reads SGDLS; CDR2 reads YYNGEE. The CDR3 nucleotides are TGTGCCAGCAGCGGACTGAGCGGGAATACGCAGTATTTT. It encodes CASSGLSGNTQYF.

This clonotype was recorded at least ten times. The chain links TRBV10-3 to TRBJ2-1; a weak D match, TRBD2 (6 bases). Germline CDR1 is ENHRY and CDR2 is SYGVKD. This CDR3 is built from 13 residues. The V end was cut by 10 bases, the J end by 5 bases, with 15 bases between. CDR3 nucleotide sequence: TGTGCCACCCGGGAGAATGGGGACAATGAGCAGTTCTTC. Translated: CATRENGDNEQFF.

This clonotype appeared many times. The chain joins TRBV27 to TRBJ1-1; D ambiguous. The V and J ends lost 6 bases and 5 bases respectively, with 13 bases between them. The CDR3 is made up of 13 amino acids. Germline V gene sequence: CDR1 MNHEY, CDR2 SMNVEV (reference sequence). CDR3 loop: CASRSSIGTEAFF. In DNA, the CDR3 is TGTGCCAGCAGGTCGTCGATCGGGACTGAAGCTTTCTTT.

CDR3 residues: CASSLAGHDYGYTF. DNA for the CDR3: TGTGCCAGCAGCTTGGCAGGGCACGACTATGGCTACACCTTC. The V gene is TRBV5-6, the J gene TRBJ1-2, with D maybe TRBD1 (5 bases). Germline V gene sequence: CDR1 SGHDT, CDR2 YYEEEE. This CDR3 has 14 amino acids. Deletions cut 0 bases from V and 3 bases from J, with 9 bases between.

This clonotype showed up just a few times. The chain is built from TRBV6-4 and TRBJ2-1; possibly TRBD2 for D (6 bases). This CDR3 comprises 15 residues. Germline assignment: CDR1 MRHNA and CDR2 SNTAGT. Trimming stripped 2 bases from V and 4 bases from J, with 12 bases between. CDR3 in DNA: TGTGCCAGCAGTGACAGAGTCGGAGGGTACAATGAGCAGTTCTTC. It codes for CASSDRVGGYNEQFF.

This clonotype was found a few times. The J gene is TRBJ2-1, the V gene TRBV7-3, with 16 bases lining up with TRBD2. The CDR3 covers 16 residues. The germline gives CDR1 SGHTA, CDR2 FQGTGA. The V and J ends lost 2 bases and 9 bases, in that order; junction bases with no gene match: 4. The CDR3 bases are TGTGCCAGCAGCTTAGGGACTAGCGGGAGGGCCATTGAGCAGTTCTTC. Translated: CASSLGTSGRAIEQFF.

For this clonotype: One end of the junction does not line up with germline, which may come from a read error. V is TRBV12-3 or TRBV12-4 and J is TRBJ2-1, with D possibly matching TRBD2 (5 bases). This CDR3 contains 12 residues. The CDR3 here is CASLDDYNVQFF. CDR3 nucleotide sequence: TGTGCCAGCCTGGACGACTACAATGTGCAGTTCTTC.

This rearrangement joins TRBV9 to TRBJ2-6, with a tentative D call TRBD2 (6 bases). Germline V gene data show CDR1 as SGDLS and CDR2 as YYNGEE. Trimming removed 2 bases at V and 4 bases at J, with 13 bases between. This CDR3 spans 16 amino acids. This chain's CDR3 is CASSVPSGVGANVLTF. The CDR3 DNA reads TGTGCCAGCAGCGTCCCGTCGGGGGTCGGGGCCAACGTCCTGACTTTC. Variable domain in full (rest from reference TRBV9 and TRBJ2-6): DSGVTQTPKHLITATGQRVTLRCSPRSGDLSVYWYQQSLDQGLQFLIQYYNGEERAKGNILERFSAQQFPDLHSELNLSSLELGDSALYFCASSVPSGVGANVLTFGAGSRLTVL.

This clonotype was recorded many times. The rearrangement links TRBV10-3 to TRBJ2-3, with D uncertain. Trimming took off 3 bases at V and 4 bases at J, with 8 bases between the two ends. The CDR3 consists of 13 residues. Germline CDR1 ENHRY, CDR2 SYGVKD. This chain's CDR3 is CAISDTDADTQYF. The CDR3 coding sequence is TGTGCCATCAGTGATACAGACGCAGATACGCAGTATTTT.

In this sample, this clonotype turned up many times. The chain has TRBV6-1 and TRBJ2-5; D perhaps matches TRBD1 (6 bases). This CDR3 contains 13 residues. Trimming pared 7 bases from V and 5 bases from J, leaving 14 bases between. Germline CDR1 is MNHNS and CDR2 is SASEGT. CDR3 DNA sequence: TGTGCCAGCACTGAGGGGGTTGGGGAGACCCAGTACTTC. Its translation: CASTEGVGETQYF.

This clonotype has a count of ten or more. The J gene is TRBJ2-7, the V gene TRBV12-3 or TRBV12-4; D assignment may be TRBD1 or TRBD2 (6 bases each). The CDR3 runs to 13 residues. The V end lost 6 bases, the J end lost 3 bases, and 12 bases lay between the germline ends. In DNA form, the CDR3 reads TGTGCCAGCAGACAGGGAGGAAACTACGAGCAGTACTTC. Amino acids: CASRQGGNYEQYF.

This clonotype was found once. The CDR3 spells CSATSSAGEAETQYF. CDR3 DNA: TGCAGTGCTACATCCTCCGCGGGAGAGGCGGAGACCCAGTACTTC. V usage is TRBV20-1 and J usage is TRBJ2-5; 7 nucleotides match TRBD2. J gave up 5 bases and V 4 bases, and 13 bases lay outside the gene matches. The CDR3 covers 15 residues. Germline-derived CDR1 and CDR2 are DFQATT and SNEGSKA (reference sequence).